The sequence of this TCR beta chain was determined in a study of blood T cell repertoires in COVID-19. Study-level background: Sites across the United States, Italy and Spain contributed samples from acute and convalescent COVID-19. PBMCs, B-cell-depleted T cells, or T cells provided the cDNA or gDNA that made up the material.

A note on this clone: Distinct nucleotide sequences in the sample also encode this CDR3.

Authors' analysis steps: Estimates of nucleated cell counts were drawn from the amplification of reference gene primers. The protocol was immunoSEQ multiplex PCR, while the TCRdb copy is restricted to in-frame clones and leaves out a portion. The D gene and trimming were derived from the DNA, and the V and J assignments and clone size from that table. The sample consists of approximately 110,000 clones, 69% of them appearing once. CDR1 is MDHEN, CDR2 SYDVKM, per germline. V was trimmed by 3 bases and J by 5 bases, leaving 13 bases between them. The CDR3 has 14 amino acids. Material for sequencing was peripheral blood. This receptor was obtained from a man older than 75 with acute or convalescent COVID-19. This chain connects TRBV28 to TRBJ1-1; tentative D call: TRBD1 (5 bases). This CDR3 reads CASSLGGGRTEAFF. In DNA form, the CDR3 reads TGTGCCAGCAGTTTGGGCGGGGGACGAACTGAAGCTTTCTTT.